The 15 T cell receptor beta chains below all came from one sample that was sequenced in a study of T cell responses to AZD1222 COVID-19 vaccine. Measured with immunoSEQ multiplex PCR; TCRdb has only the in-frame clones, and not every one. Of 130,000 to 150,000 clones in the sample, approximately 88% were seen once. The sequenced sample was peripheral blood, obtained on day 0 of AZD1222 vaccination. Receptor source: an adult in good health.

Only one count was recorded for this clone. This sequence joins TRBV7-2 and TRBJ2-2; D uncertain. The length of the CDR3 is 17 residues. Deletions cut 1 base from V and 5 bases from J, with 17 bases between. The V gene's germline CDR1 is SGHTA and CDR2 FQGNSA. The CDR3 loop is CASSLVGQPSMTGELFF. CDR3 bases: TGTGCCAGCAGCTTAGTGGGCCAGCCATCTATGACCGGGGAGCTGTTTTTT.

The CDR3 loop is CASSLNFYGYTF. DNA for the CDR3: TGTGCCAGCAGCTTAAATTTCTATGGCTACACCTTC. The rearrangement links TRBV7-2 to TRBJ1-2; unclear D gene. The CDR3 loop spans 12 amino acids. Trimming cost V 2 bases and J 4 bases, with 5 bases left between them. Germline CDR1 SGHTA, CDR2 FQGNSA.

The rearrangement uses TRBV9 and TRBJ1-5; no clear D gene. The CDR3 is 14 amino acids. Deletions cut 2 bases from V and 6 bases from J, with 12 bases between. Germline-derived CDR1 and CDR2 are SGDLS and YYNGEE. CDR3 loop: CASSVGRLGQPQHF. The CDR3, as DNA: TGTGCCAGCAGCGTCGGACGGTTAGGTCAGCCCCAGCATTTT.

V gene TRBV5-1 combines with J gene TRBJ2-1, with TRBD1 as a possible D gene (5 bases). V lost 3 bases and J 8 bases, leaving 18 bases between the germline ends. The CDR3 sequence is 15 residues long. The V gene's germline CDR1 is SGHRS and CDR2 YFSETQ. CDR3 residues: CASSSGGLGAHEQFF. The CDR3 coding sequence is TGCGCCAGCAGCTCTGGTGGGTTAGGGGCCCATGAGCAGTTCTTC.

The chain couples TRBV7-9 to TRBJ2-4, with 9 bases fitting TRBD2. Per germline, CDR1 SEHNR and CDR2 FQNEAQ (reference sequence). CDR3 length equals 13 residues. The J segment lost 8 bases and the V segment lost 1 base, leaving 0 bases of the junction unmatched. In DNA form, the CDR3 reads TGTGCCAGCAGCTTAGAGCGGGGGGACATTCAGTACTTC. It codes for CASSLERGDIQYF.

The count of this clone is one. V gene TRBV6-4 combines with J gene TRBJ2-3; 8 nucleotides line up with TRBD2. Per germline, CDR1 MRHNA and CDR2 SNTAGT. V trimming: 5 bases; J trimming: 2 bases; junction bases outside the gene matches: 6. This CDR3 comprises 15 residues. CDR3 nucleotides: TGTGCCAGCAGTCCGACTAGCGAGCTCACAGATACGCAGTATTTT. It encodes CASSPTSELTDTQYF.

The CDR3, as DNA: TGTGCCAGCAGCGCACGGGGGGAGGGGAGGCGTGAAAAACTGTTTTTT. As protein: CASSARGEGRREKLFF. The chain links TRBV11-2 to TRBJ1-4, with TRBD1 as a possible D gene (5 bases). Trimming stripped 5 bases from V and 7 bases from J, with 20 bases between. The CDR3 loop spans 16 amino acids. From germline, CDR1 is SGHAT and CDR2 FQNNGV.

CDR3 nucleotide sequence: TGTGCCAGCAGCTCACAACAGGGGGCGGGTGGCTACACCTTC. It translates to CASSSQQGAGGYTF. The chain links TRBV7-8 to TRBJ1-2; 9 nucleotides match TRBD1. Germline V gene lookup returns CDR1 SGHVS and CDR2 FQNEAQ. J gave up 7 bases and V 4 bases, and 7 bases lay outside the gene matches. The CDR3 covers 14 residues.

The chain has TRBV7-9 and TRBJ2-6; 14 nucleotides align to TRBD2. Trimming took 5 bases from V and 1 from J; bases not matched to a gene: 4. The CDR3 sequence is 18 residues long. CDR1 is SEHNR and CDR2 is FQNEAQ in the germline V gene (reference sequence). Here the CDR3 DNA reads TGTGCCAGCAGCCTCGGACTAGCGGGGGGATCTGGGGCCAACGTCCTGACTTTC. It specifies CASSLGLAGGSGANVLTF.

This clone was found once. This sequence joins TRBV3-1 (or the pseudogene TRBV3-2) and TRBJ1-5; D unresolved. The CDR3 runs to 15 residues. Germline CDR1 LGHDT, CDR2 YNNKEL (reference sequence). V shed 2 bases and J shed 0 bases, with 8 bases lying between them. CDR3 DNA: TGTGCCAGCAGCCAACTTGGGTATAGCAATCAGCCCCAGCATTTT. Its protein is CASSQLGYSNQPQHF.

V gene TRBV10-3 combines with J gene TRBJ2-4; 9 nucleotides match TRBD1. CDR3 size: 13 residues. The germline V gene encodes CDR1 ENHRY and CDR2 SYGVKD. Trimming took 4 bases from V and 8 from J; bases not matched to a gene: 3. The CDR3 region is CAISGQGVDIQYF. In DNA, the CDR3 is TGTGCCATCAGTGGACAGGGGGTGGACATTCAGTACTTC.

This clone was picked up one time. This chain links TRBV29-1 with TRBJ1-5; D gene uncertain. The V gene's germline CDR1 is SQVTM and CDR2 ANQGSEA. This CDR3 contains 12 residues. V was cut by 6 bases and J by 4 bases, with 10 bases left in between. The CDR3 loop is CSVKGPNQPQHF. CDR3 DNA: TGCAGCGTAAAGGGCCCGAATCAGCCCCAGCATTTT.

J is TRBJ2-5 and V is TRBV11-3; 8 bases are a match to TRBD2. Germline V gene sequence: CDR1 SGHNT, CDR2 YENEEA. The V segment lost 1 base and the J segment 2 bases; nucleotides outside the gene matches: 0. CDR3 length: 14 residues. In nucleotides, the CDR3 is TGTGCCAGCAGCTTAGGCGGGGGGCAAGAGACCCAGTACTTC. The encoded protein is CASSLGGGQETQYF.

This clone was counted only a few times. V gene TRBV9 combines with J gene TRBJ1-2; 7 nucleotides agree with TRBD1. This CDR3 has 16 amino acids. Trimming at V came to 7 bases and at J to 4 bases, leaving 16 bases not matched to a gene. Per germline, CDR1 SGDLS and CDR2 YYNGEE. The CDR3 nucleotides are TGTGCCAGCGGCTTTCCCCGGGACAGCCCTATCTATGGCTACACCTTC. It is translated as CASGFPRDSPIYGYTF.

In regard to this clone: In the same sample, other DNA sequences code for this CDR3. The rearrangement links TRBV3-1 (or the pseudogene TRBV3-2) to TRBJ2-7, with D perhaps given as TRBD1 or TRBD2 (5 bases each). Germline V gene data show CDR1 as LGHDT and CDR2 as YNNKEL (reference sequence). The V gene lost 4 bases and the J gene lost 4 bases, with 8 bases spanning the gap. This CDR3 comprises 12 residues. CDR3 nucleotides: TGTGCCAGCAGCCGCTGGGGGTACGAGCAGTACTTC. Translated, it gives CASSRWGYEQYF.